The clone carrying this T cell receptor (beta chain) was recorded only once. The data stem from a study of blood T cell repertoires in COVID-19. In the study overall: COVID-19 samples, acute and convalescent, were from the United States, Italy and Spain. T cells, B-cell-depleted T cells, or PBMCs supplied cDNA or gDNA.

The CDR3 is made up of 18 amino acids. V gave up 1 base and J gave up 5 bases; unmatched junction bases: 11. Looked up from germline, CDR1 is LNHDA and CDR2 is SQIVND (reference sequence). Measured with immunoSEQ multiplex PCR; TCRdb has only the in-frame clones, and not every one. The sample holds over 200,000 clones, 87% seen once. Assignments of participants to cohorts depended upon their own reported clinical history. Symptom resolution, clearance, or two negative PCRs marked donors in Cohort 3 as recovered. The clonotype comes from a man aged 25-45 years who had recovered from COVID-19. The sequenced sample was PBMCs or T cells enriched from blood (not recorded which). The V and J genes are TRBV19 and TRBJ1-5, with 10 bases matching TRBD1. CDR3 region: CASSIVARDRGEDQPQHF. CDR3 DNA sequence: TGTGCCAGTAGTATAGTGGCCCGGGACAGGGGTGAGGATCAGCCCCAGCATTTT.